Listed here is a single T cell receptor (beta chain). The table lists this clone with a few counts. Its antigen specificity is not known. The input lacks base qualities; no much larger clone sits a single base away. One collaborating source in Seattle enrolled patients during active infection and followed them longitudinally through the course of disease. Whole blood was collected in K2EDTA tubes by collaborating institutions according to the institutions' own protocols. For TCRbeta analysis, collaborators shipped samples as frozen whole blood, isolated PBMCs, or DNA extracted from either of those sample types. Compared with germline, V lacks 1 base and J lacks 0 bases; bases without a gene match: 7. Via the germline V gene, CDR1 is SGHDT and CDR2 YYEEEE. Including the terminal cysteine and phenylalanine, the CDR3 comprises 16 residues. Of all the DNA, just the CDR3 is kept, 48 bases in frame from base 1.

This sample was taken from a study of blood T cell repertoires in COVID-19 (dated by TCRdb to 2020 to 2022). Regarding the complete study: The collaborator samples originated in the United States, Italy and Spain and spanned the acute and convalescent phases of COVID-19. The repertoires were released in a freely available public database intended as a resource for research on the immune response to SARS-CoV-2. HLA class I and class II types, where available, came from metadata supplied by the sample provider rather than from assay-based typing. The dataset comprised deeply sampled blood TCRbeta repertoires from subjects exposed to, actively infected with, or recovered from COVID-19. Nearly every sample came with metadata listing a de-identified subject ID, COVID-19 status, age in years and sex. The prospective study material was composed of cDNA or gDNA derived from T cells, B-cell-depleted T cells, or PBMCs. Samples came from the ongoing ImmuneRACE study (first 160 participants) plus 1,254 subjects from 6 global collaborators. Study-wide findings and limitations: The amount of clinical and demographic metadata varied by source and participant and was provided uncurated.

The immunoSEQ Assay, a bias-controlled multiplex PCR, was used to amplify TCRbeta CDR3 regions from genomic DNA. In the paper's pipeline: The number of nucleated cells in each sample was estimated by amplification of reference gene primers within the assay. To quantify the absolute abundance of each unique TCRbeta CDR3 rearrangement, sequence reads were collapsed and filtered. For each sample, productive Simpson clonality was calculated as the square root of Simpson's diversity index across productive rearrangements. Entries here come from immuneACCESS through TCRdb and include only in-frame sequences with V and J called. Some clones fail to appear in such tables; in the studies checked, an unresolved V gene covers under half of the shortfall, and the cause of the remainder is unknown. V and J calls and clone size come straight from that table; D and trimming were deduced from the DNA. The sample includes around 220,000 clones, with around 86% observed a single time. The ten largest account for 10% of the sample.

This clonotype was sampled from a woman aged 50 to 60 with COVID-19, enrolled during active disease. Sequencing used peripheral blood. The chain couples TRBV5-6 to TRBJ2-7; 7 central nucleotides agree with TRBD1. The sequence in DNA is TGTGCCAGCAGCTTGCTAGGGGGCCCAAGCTCCTACGAGCAGTACTTC. It specifies CASSLLGGPSSYEQYF.